This T cell receptor (beta chain) was identified during a study of early T cells in non-severe SARS-CoV-2 infection (dated by TCRdb to the early 2020s). General notes on the study: TCR sequencing used bulk RNA from unsorted whole blood, so alpha and beta chains could not be paired. Beyond this particular receptor, the publication reports: Matching against VDJdb was skewed toward anti-spike CD8 responses, likely underestimated virus-specific expansions, and missed private and CD4 specificities.

This was a case-control study nested in a cohort of healthcare workers in London, UK, who had nasopharyngeal swab PCR tests and blood samples taken every week. Healthcare workers were recruited during the week of the UK lockdown, between 23 and 31 March 2020, and followed weekly for up to about 15 weeks. CDR1 is given as SGHRS and CDR2 as YFSETQ, both from the germline V gene. From cysteine to phenylalanine, the CDR3 is 16 amino acids long. Only the CDR3 DNA stays, 48 bases, in frame from base 1. Library generation was performed with 5' RACE. Sequenced using a NextSeq 500. Unique molecular identifiers were attached to individual cDNA molecules in the TCR library protocol so that sequencing error and PCR bias could be corrected. Both TCR alpha and beta chains were sequenced, and tight co-correlation was observed between alpha and beta sequence abundances in each sample. The paper's data handling went like this. V gene, J gene and CDR3 annotation of TCR sequences was performed with Decombinator V4. TCRs were defined as expanded if a significant change between any two time points was detected under a Poisson model with p below 0.0001. TCR abundances were normalised to the total number of TCRs sequenced per sample and expressed as counts per million. MAIT TCRs were defined by TRAV1-2 paired with TRAJ12, TRAJ20 or TRAJ33, and iNKT TCRs by TRAV10 paired with TRAJ18. A search of VDJdb, accessed on 1 November 2021, was run for TCRs annotated to CMV, EBV and SARS-CoV-2, with TCRs annotated for multiple antigens excluded. Starting from the raw public reads, TCRdb applied fastp trimming at Q25, assembled clones with MiXCR and retained in-frame beta chains. All rows with the same CDR3 protein become a single entry with the most common DNA and genes. The V and J calls, along with clone size, are taken from TCRdb and not from the paper's own processing. The sample table lists 15,000 to 20,000 distinct CDR3 sequences, 4% to 5.5% of them with a count of one. Under 8.5% of the sample belongs to the ten largest clones.

This clonotype occurred many times. Its antigen has not been determined. At one of its ends the junction is not consistent with the germline gene, which may arise from a read error. Source material: whole blood. Recombination joined TRBV5-1 with TRBJ1-1; TRBD1 is possibly the D segment (6 matching bases). This TCR derives from an adult who was a healthcare worker with PCR-confirmed SARS-CoV-2 infection or an uninfected control (not recorded which). The CDR3 region has the sequence CASSLEGGGPWTEVFF. The DNA sequence is as follows: TGCGCCAGCAGCTTGGAAGGCGGGGGGCCCTGGACTGAAGTTTTCTTT.